Presented here are 28 T cell receptor beta chains from one specimen sequenced in a study of blood T cell repertoires in COVID-19. This table comes from immunoSEQ multiplex PCR, and its TCRdb copy is limited to in-frame clones, with some not included. This table holds 150,000 to 200,000 clones, around 90% found once. Specimen: peripheral blood. The source of these receptors is a man aged 18 to 29 with COVID-19, enrolled during active disease.

This chain links TRBV25-1 with TRBJ1-2; D is unresolved. CDR3 length: 11 amino acids. Germline V gives CDR1 MGHDK, CDR2 SYGVNS. The CDR3 reads CATAGNYGYTF. Here the CDR3 DNA reads TGTGCGACCGCGGGTAACTATGGCTACACCTTC.

The chain has TRBV7-2 and TRBJ2-3; 13 bases match TRBD2. The V segment lost 4 bases and the J segment 7 bases; nucleotides outside the gene matches: 11. The CDR3 sequence is 17 residues long. Per germline, CDR1 SGHTA and CDR2 FQGNSA. DNA of the CDR3: TGTGCCAGCAGCTCTTCTCTGACCGGGACTAGCGGGAATACGCAGTATTTT. This codes for CASSSSLTGTSGNTQYF.

There are a few counts of this clone. This chain connects TRBV6-5 to TRBJ2-1; 7 positions agree with TRBD2. Germline CDR1 is MNHEY and CDR2 is SVGAGI. This CDR3 is 13 amino acids long. V lost 7 bases, J lost 6 bases, and 6 bases stayed unmatched. CDR3 amino acids: CASTNLAANEQFF. Here the CDR3 DNA reads TGTGCCAGCACCAACCTAGCGGCCAATGAGCAGTTCTTC.

The rearrangement links TRBV6-1 to TRBJ2-1, with TRBD2 matching 12 bases. Germline V gene data show CDR1 as MNHNS and CDR2 as SASEGT. The length of the CDR3 is 15 residues. The trim removed 2 bases at V and 10 bases at J, leaving 6 bases unmatched. CDR3 nucleotides: TGTGCCAGCAGTGAACCCTGGACTAGCGGGAAAGAGCAGTTCTTC. This translates into CASSEPWTSGKEQFF.

V is TRBV3-1 (or the pseudogene TRBV3-2) and J is TRBJ1-5; D is uncertain. Germline CDR1 and CDR2: LGHDT and YNNKEL (reference sequence). The CDR3 spans 18 residues. V lost 1 base to trimming and J lost 0 bases, with 16 bases between them. The CDR3 DNA sequence: TGTGCCAGCAGCCAAGTTTATCCGCGGCCCTATAGCAATCAGCCCCAGCATTTT. This encodes CASSQVYPRPYSNQPQHF.

This rearrangement joins TRBV29-1 to TRBJ2-1, with 10 bases identical to TRBD2. J was trimmed by 1 base and V by 3 bases; bases with no gene match: 15. CDR1 and CDR2 from the germline V gene are SQVTM and ANQGSEA. The CDR3 runs to 19 residues. In nucleotides, the CDR3 is TGCAGCGTTGACTCCCCAGACCCACTAGCGGGGCGATCCTACAATGAGCAGTTCTTC. Protein: CSVDSPDPLAGRSYNEQFF.

The rearrangement links TRBV28 to TRBJ1-5, with TRBD1 matching over 7 bases. The CDR3 totals 14 residues. Germline V gives CDR1 MDHEN, CDR2 SYDVKM. The V segment lost 6 bases and the J segment 4 bases; nucleotides outside the gene matches: 6. CDR3 protein: CASRRQGRNQPQHF. In DNA, the CDR3 is TGTGCCAGCAGGCGACAGGGACGAAATCAGCCCCAGCATTTT.

V and J are TRBV11-2 and TRBJ2-7, with D possibly being TRBD1 (5 bases). The ends were cut back, 3 bases at V and 1 base at J, with 10 bases in the middle. Germline-derived CDR1 and CDR2 are SGHAT and FQNNGV. The CDR3 has 14 amino acids. CDR3 residues: CASSFATGSYEQYF. CDR3 DNA sequence: TGTGCCAGCAGCTTCGCTACAGGATCCTACGAGCAGTACTTC.

This chain links TRBV25-1 with TRBJ2-7, with TRBD1 as a possible D gene (6 bases). Germline CDR1 is MGHDK and CDR2 is SYGVNS. The CDR3 runs 13 residues. Trimming cost V 4 bases and J 4 bases, with 11 bases left between them. CDR3 sequence (DNA): TGTGCCAGCAGTGTTGGGCAGGGGTACGAGCAGTACTTC. Translated: CASSVGQGYEQYF.

This clone came up once. The V gene is TRBV28, the J gene TRBJ1-2; 8 bases map to TRBD1. The V gene's germline CDR1 is MDHEN and CDR2 SYDVKM. The V and J ends lost 5 bases and 4 bases, in that order; junction bases with no gene match: 6. The CDR3 is made up of 14 amino acids. CDR3 in amino acids: CASSPRQGIYGYTF. The CDR3 nucleotides read TGTGCCAGCAGTCCACGACAGGGGATCTATGGCTACACCTTC.

V gene TRBV30 combines with J gene TRBJ1-2, with D perhaps matching TRBD1 (5 bases). CDR1 is GTSNPN and CDR2 is SVGIG in the germline V gene (reference sequence). The V and J ends lost 0 bases and 4 bases respectively, with 12 bases between them. This CDR3 has 14 amino acids. This chain's CDR3 is CAWSVTSGGYGYTF. The CDR3 DNA follows: TGTGCCTGGAGTGTCACGTCGGGGGGCTATGGCTACACCTTC.

Comment on this clone: Other DNA sequences within the sample encode an identical CDR3. The chain employs TRBV2 and TRBJ1-2, with TRBD1 as a possible D gene (5 bases). Trimming shortened V by 5 bases and J by 1 base, and 8 bases separated the two germline ends. Germline lookup yields CDR1 SNHLY and CDR2 FYNNEI. The CDR3 loop spans 13 amino acids. Written as DNA, the CDR3 is TGTGCCAGCAGTCTTCAGGGTAACTATGGCTACACCTTC. It translates to CASSLQGNYGYTF.

The chain is built from TRBV5-1 and TRBJ2-3; TRBD1 aligns across 12 bases. V was pared by 8 bases and J by 7 bases, with 11 bases of the junction left unmatched. The V gene's germline CDR1 is SGHRS and CDR2 YFSETQ. The CDR3 contains 15 residues. This CDR3 is CASDPGTGGMNTQYF. The CDR3 nucleotides read TGCGCCAGTGATCCCGGGACAGGGGGCATGAATACGCAGTATTTT.

The chain combines TRBV7-2 with TRBJ1-1, with D hard to call. Trimming cost V 3 bases and J 1 base, with 3 bases left between them. The germline gives CDR1 SGHTA, CDR2 FQGNSA. The length of the CDR3 is 12 residues. CDR3 bases: TGTGCCAGCAGCTTCAGGAACACTGAAGCTTTCTTT. This translates into CASSFRNTEAFF.

The table lists this clone with a few counts. The chain joins TRBV5-1 to TRBJ2-6; D unclear. Per the germline V gene, CDR1 is SGHRS and CDR2 is YFSETQ. Trimming removed 0 bases at V and 0 bases at J, with 7 bases between. The CDR3 runs 16 residues. This chain's CDR3 is CASSLDGLSGANVLTF. The CDR3 nucleotides read TGCGCCAGCAGCTTGGATGGCCTCTCTGGGGCCAACGTCCTGACTTTC.

The V gene is TRBV7-9, the J gene TRBJ2-2; 8 bases match TRBD2. Germline-derived CDR1 and CDR2 are SEHNR and FQNEAQ (reference sequence). This CDR3 has 18 amino acids. Losses at the gene ends were 1 base for V and 1 base for J; bases not matched to a gene: 8. CDR3 DNA: TGTGCCAGCAGCTTAGGGTCCCGACTAGCGATGAACACCGGGGAGCTGTTTTTT. Protein: CASSLGSRLAMNTGELFF.

The chain combines TRBV28 with TRBJ1-1; TRBD1 is a possible D gene (6 bases). The ends were cut back, 3 bases at V and 6 bases at J, with 8 bases in the middle. This CDR3 spans 12 amino acids. Germline V gene sequence: CDR1 MDHEN, CDR2 SYDVKM. CDR3 region: CASSFWGPEAFF. CDR3 sequence (DNA): TGTGCCAGCAGTTTCTGGGGGCCTGAAGCTTTCTTT.

The chain has TRBV19 and TRBJ2-6; D call uncertain. Germline V lookup: CDR1 LNHDA, CDR2 SQIVND (reference sequence). The CDR3 consists of 18 residues. V was trimmed by 3 bases and J by 0 bases, leaving 15 bases between them. The CDR3 DNA reads TGTGCCAGTAGTATTGTAGGAGAGGCCCTCTCTGGGGCCAACGTCCTGACTTTC. Amino acid sequence: CASSIVGEALSGANVLTF. Full variable domain (outside the CDR3, taken from reference TRBV19 and TRBJ2-6): DGGITQSPKYLFRKEGQNVTLSCEQNLNHDAMYWYRQDPGQGLRLIYYSQIVNDFQKGDIAEGYSVSREKKESFPLTVTSAQKNPTAFYLCASSIVGEALSGANVLTFGAGSRLTVL.

A word on this clone: The junction differs from germline at one of its ends, possibly a read error. The CDR3 spells CASSLAGGPYEQYF. The CDR3 nucleotides are TGTGCCAGCAGCCTAGCGGGGGGGCCCTACGAGCAGTACTTC. This chain links TRBV11-1 with TRBJ2-7; 12 nucleotides match TRBD2. The CDR3 consists of 14 residues. Germline V gives CDR1 SGHAT, CDR2 FQDESV (reference sequence).

The chain has TRBV7-2 and TRBJ2-2; possible D gene TRBD2, 6 bases. CDR1 is SGHTA and CDR2 is FQGNSA in the germline V gene. There are 16 residues in the CDR3. The V and J ends lost 4 bases and 5 bases respectively, with 17 bases between them. The CDR3 region is CASSSTFGGITGELFF. The CDR3 DNA reads TGTGCCAGCAGCTCGACTTTTGGGGGGATAACCGGGGAGCTGTTTTTT.

The chain has TRBV5-1 and TRBJ2-7; 7 bases are shared with TRBD1. CDR3 length: 14 amino acids. Germline V gives CDR1 SGHRS, CDR2 YFSETQ. V lost 0 bases to trimming and J lost 3 bases; unmatched junction nucleotides: 3. CDR3 sequence reads: CASSLAGQSYEQYF. The CDR3 region has the DNA TGCGCCAGCAGCTTGGCGGGACAGAGCTACGAGCAGTACTTC.

V gene TRBV27 combines with J gene TRBJ2-1; D possibly corresponds to TRBD2 (6 bases). Trimming took 7 bases from V and 8 from J, leaving 21 bases between them. From germline, CDR1 is MNHEY and CDR2 SMNVEV (reference sequence). The CDR3 is 15 amino acids. The CDR3 nucleotides read TGTGCCAGCACCCCCCTGGAGGGGAGCACGGATGAGCAGTTCTTC. As protein: CASTPLEGSTDEQFF.

V is TRBV7-9 and J is TRBJ1-2; D is undetermined. The CDR3 has 15 residues. Germline assignment: CDR1 SEHNR and CDR2 FQNEAQ (reference sequence). Trimming took off 1 base at V and 3 bases at J, with 12 bases between the two ends. The CDR3 here is CASSLVPGRDYGYTF. CDR3 bases: TGTGCCAGCAGCTTAGTTCCGGGGAGAGACTATGGCTACACCTTC.

The chain joins TRBV3-1 (or the pseudogene TRBV3-2) to TRBJ2-7; tentatively, D is TRBD1 (5 bases). The V and J ends lost 4 bases and 1 base respectively, with 20 bases between them. Per the germline V gene, CDR1 is LGHDT and CDR2 is YNNKEL (reference sequence). CDR3 size: 17 residues. The CDR3 DNA reads TGTGCCAGCAGCCTCCGCCCGTGGGATAGGGGATCCTACGAGCAGTACTTC. Its protein is CASSLRPWDRGSYEQYF.

The chain combines TRBV28 with TRBJ1-5; TRBD1 aligns across 11 bases. J was trimmed by 6 bases and V by 6 bases; bases with no gene match: 7. Germline V gene lookup returns CDR1 MDHEN and CDR2 SYDVKM. CDR3 length equals 15 residues. DNA of the CDR3: TGTGCCAGCAGCCCGGACAGGGGGCACAGTCAGCCCCAGCATTTT. Its protein product is CASSPDRGHSQPQHF.

This chain links TRBV2 with TRBJ1-1, with a possible D match to TRBD1 (5 bases). Trimming removed 8 bases at V and 6 bases at J, with 16 bases between. The CDR3 extends over 13 amino acids. The V gene's germline CDR1 is SNHLY and CDR2 FYNNEI. Written as DNA, the CDR3 is TGTGCCAGCGGGACCTCTAGGGAGGCTGAAGCTTTCTTT. Amino acids: CASGTSREAEAFF.

The rearrangement uses TRBV24-1 and TRBJ2-3; D remains unclear. Germline CDR1 reads KGHDR; CDR2 reads SFDVKD. This CDR3 region has 15 residues. The V gene lost 4 bases and the J gene lost 1 base, with 11 bases spanning the gap. The CDR3 DNA reads TGTGCCACCAGTGAGCCCTACCGGGGCACAGATACGCAGTATTTT. Protein sequence: CATSEPYRGTDTQYF.

The chain carries TRBV11-2 and TRBJ1-4, with TRBD1 matching 9 bases. The CDR3 loop spans 14 amino acids. Trimming took 5 bases from V and 4 from J; bases not matched to a gene: 2. Germline V gene lookup returns CDR1 SGHAT and CDR2 FQNNGV. The CDR3 reads CASSRTGVNEKLFF. The CDR3 coding sequence is TGTGCCAGCAGCCGGACAGGGGTTAATGAAAAACTGTTTTTT.